This TCR beta chain was documented in a study of identical twins. TCRdb used MiXCR to reprocess the 5' RACE reads, holding one entry per CDR3 protein. The sample holds 210,000 or so distinct CDR3 sequences; around a sixth are singletons and the top ten take over 35%. This clonotype has just a few counts. The target antigen is unknown. Study-wide results and caveats: There were fewer insertions in abundant cord blood beta clonotypes, but memory repertoires showed no such pattern.

These data are also associated with another study on T cells expressing NK-cell markers.

The sample consisted of CD8+ T cells sorted from blood. This TCR came from a woman aged 18-29 years in good health.

The CDR3 DNA is TGCAGTGCCGGTTACGGGGGGGTTGAGCAGTTCTTC. Its translation: CSAGYGGVEQFF. The chain combines TRBV20-1 with TRBJ2-1, with 8 bases identical to TRBD2. The CDR3 length is 12 residues. CDR1 DFQATT and CDR2 SNEGSKA come from the germline V gene (reference sequence). The V and J ends lost 6 bases and 9 bases, in that order; junction bases with no gene match: 7.